This T cell receptor beta chain is from a study of T-cell memory formation after mild COVID-19. Study conclusions and caveats: Clones that contracted from day 15 to 85 had balanced CD4/CD8; later expanders were CD4+ biased. Some SARS-CoV-2-responding clones were already detected in memory before infection.

5'RACE with constant-segment primers built TCRalpha and TCRbeta cDNA libraries with UMIs. TCRdb processed the 5' RACE reads anew with MiXCR; each CDR3 protein has one entry. The sample shows 410,000 or so distinct CDR3 sequences, around 22% of them seen only once. As to this clonotype: As yet, its antigen is unknown.

The origin of this receptor is an adult woman who had mild COVID-19 (a few samples of this study predate the infection). Cell type and time point are not known. Sequencing input: PBMCs or a T cell subset sorted from them (not recorded which).

CDR3 DNA: TGTGCCAGCAGGACTAGCGGGGGGGCAGAGACCCAGTACTTC. This translates into CASRTSGGAETQYF. The chain combines TRBV6-5 with TRBJ2-5, with TRBD2 identical over 14 bases. This CDR3 has 14 residues. The germline gives CDR1 MNHEY, CDR2 SVGAGI. V shed 6 bases, J shed 4 bases, and the junction held 1 base outside the gene matches.